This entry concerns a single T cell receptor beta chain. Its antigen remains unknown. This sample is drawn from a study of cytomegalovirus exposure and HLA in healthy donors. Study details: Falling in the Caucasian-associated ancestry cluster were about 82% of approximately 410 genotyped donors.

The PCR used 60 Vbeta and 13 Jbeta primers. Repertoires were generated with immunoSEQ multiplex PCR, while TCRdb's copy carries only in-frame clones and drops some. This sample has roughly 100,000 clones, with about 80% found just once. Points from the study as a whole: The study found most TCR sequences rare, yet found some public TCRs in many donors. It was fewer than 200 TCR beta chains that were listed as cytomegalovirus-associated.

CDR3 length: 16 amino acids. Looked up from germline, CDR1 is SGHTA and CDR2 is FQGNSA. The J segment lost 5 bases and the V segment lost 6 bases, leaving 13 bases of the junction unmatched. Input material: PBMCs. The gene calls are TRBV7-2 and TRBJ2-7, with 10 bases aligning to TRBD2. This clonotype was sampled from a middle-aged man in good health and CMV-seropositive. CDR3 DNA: TGTGCCAGCAGACGTTCACCGGGACTAGCGACCCACGAGCAGTACTTC. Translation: CASRRSPGLATHEQYF.